The 30 T cell receptor beta chains reported below all come from one sample, sequenced in a study of blood T cell repertoires in COVID-19. Produced via immunoSEQ multiplex PCR; TCRdb's table is partial and in-frame only. The sample shows 150,000 to 200,000 clones, around 85% of them seen only once. Sequencing was done on a sample of peripheral blood. These receptors all stem from a man aged 50-60 years who had recovered from COVID-19.

The gene calls are TRBV5-5 and TRBJ1-5, with 7 bases that match TRBD1. The ends lost 2 bases at V and 7 bases at J; junction bases unmatched: 9. The CDR3 loop spans 15 amino acids. Germline-derived CDR1 and CDR2 are SGHKS and YYEKEE (reference sequence). The DNA for the CDR3 is TGTGCCAGCAGCTTTTCGGAACAGGGGAGGCAGCCCCAGCATTTT. Protein: CASSFSEQGRQPQHF.

V gene TRBV6-5 combines with J gene TRBJ2-3; the D is unclear. From germline, CDR1 is MNHEY and CDR2 SVGAGI. Trimming stripped 6 bases from V and 1 base from J, with 11 bases between. The CDR3 spans 14 residues. This CDR3 is CASRDLSGTDTQYF. CDR3 DNA sequence: TGTGCCAGCAGAGATCTGAGTGGCACAGATACGCAGTATTTT.

The rearrangement joins TRBV28 to TRBJ2-1; 11 nucleotides match TRBD2. After removal of 7 bases from V and 4 bases from J, the junction contained 9 bases not matched to a gene. The CDR3 extends over 16 amino acids. Germline assignment: CDR1 MDHEN and CDR2 SYDVKM. CDR3 DNA: TGTGCCAGCACCATCCCTCTAGCGGGAGGTTACAATGAGCAGTTCTTC. This gives the protein CASTIPLAGGYNEQFF.

The chain carries TRBV7-8 and TRBJ1-2; 7 nucleotides agree with TRBD1. Losses at the gene ends were 6 bases for V and 0 bases for J; bases not matched to a gene: 1. CDR1 SGHVS and CDR2 FQNEAQ come from the germline V gene. This CDR3 contains 13 residues. The CDR3 region has the DNA TGTGCCAGCAGAGGGACAGCTAACTATGGCTACACCTTC. This codes for CASRGTANYGYTF.

The chain carries TRBV15 and TRBJ2-7, with 7 bases identical to TRBD2. Germline CDR1 is LNHNV and CDR2 is YYDKDF (reference sequence). Trimming removed 0 bases from V and 7 bases from J; junction bases left unmatched: 21. The CDR3 sequence is 19 residues long. The CDR3 spells CATSRDVGWGRDYQLEQYF. CDR3 DNA: TGTGCCACCAGCAGAGATGTGGGCTGGGGTCGGGACTATCAACTAGAGCAGTACTTC.

V usage is TRBV5-1 and J usage is TRBJ2-6, with D possibly TRBD1 on 6 matching bases. Looked up from germline, CDR1 is SGHRS and CDR2 is YFSETQ. The CDR3 sequence is 18 residues long. The V end was cut by 4 bases, the J end by 1 base, with 18 bases between. CDR3 DNA sequence: TGCGCCAGCAGCCAACGACAGGTTAGCGTATCTGGGGCCAACGTCCTGACTTTC. This codes for CASSQRQVSVSGANVLTF.

The chain employs TRBV11-3 and TRBJ2-1; weak D call: TRBD2 (5 bases). The CDR3 is made up of 13 amino acids. Per germline, CDR1 SGHNT and CDR2 YENEEA. The V end was cut by 1 base, the J end by 9 bases, with 10 bases between. CDR3 nucleotides: TGTGCCAGCAGCTTAGGGAGGAGTGGTGAGCAGTTCTTC. This translates into CASSLGRSGEQFF.

The chain carries TRBV3-1 (or the pseudogene TRBV3-2) and TRBJ2-5, with a possible D match to TRBD2 (6 bases). Trimming stripped 4 bases from V and 3 bases from J, with 12 bases between. Germline assignment: CDR1 LGHDT and CDR2 YNNKEL (reference sequence). The CDR3 has 14 residues. The CDR3 here is CASSPGLKEETQYF. CDR3 bases: TGTGCCAGCAGCCCGGGACTGAAAGAAGAGACCCAGTACTTC.

V is TRBV7-6 and J is TRBJ2-5; D might be TRBD2 (6 bases). Trimming removed 5 bases from V and 5 bases from J, with 12 bases in between. CDR3 length: 13 residues. Germline values: CDR1 SGHVS, CDR2 FNYEAQ. The CDR3 sequence: CASSKGSGETQYF. CDR3 bases: TGTGCCAGCAGCAAAGGAAGCGGGGAGACCCAGTACTTC.

J is TRBJ2-2 and V is TRBV7-8; the D is unclear. V was shortened by 3 bases and J by 7 bases, with 9 bases between the two germline ends. The CDR3 is 13 residues long. Germline V gene sequence: CDR1 SGHVS, CDR2 FQNEAQ. The DNA of the CDR3 is TGTGCCAGCAGCTTCAGTTTCGTCGGGGAGCTGTTTTTT. Protein: CASSFSFVGELFF. Using reference TRBV7-8 and TRBJ2-2 for the parts outside the CDR3, the full variable domain is GAGVSQSPRYKVAKRGQDVALRCDPISGHVSLFWYQQALGQGPEFLTYFQNEAQLDKSGLPSDRFFAERPEGSVSTLKIQRTQQEDSAVYLCASSFSFVGELFFGEGSRLTVL.

The chain is built from TRBV7-2 and TRBJ2-7, with 8 positions matching TRBD2. Unmatched junction bases numbered 18, after V lost 6 bases and J lost 2 bases. Germline-derived CDR1 and CDR2 are SGHTA and FQGNSA. The CDR3 contains 18 residues. CDR3 in amino acids: CASSRRRVAGSQAYEQYF. DNA of the CDR3: TGTGCCAGCAGTCGACGTAGAGTAGCGGGGTCTCAAGCCTACGAGCAGTACTTC.

V usage is TRBV11-2 and J usage is TRBJ2-1; D remains ambiguous. The CDR3 totals 13 residues. The germline V gene encodes CDR1 SGHAT and CDR2 FQNNGV. The V end was cut by 5 bases, the J end by 9 bases, with 14 bases between. CDR3 nucleotides: TGTGCCAGCAGCGTCATTGGAGCCGGTGAGCAGTTCTTC. Translating gives CASSVIGAGEQFF.

There are a few counts of this clone. This sequence joins TRBV19 and TRBJ2-3; 12 bases are shared with TRBD2. V dropped 4 bases and J dropped 6; count of bases not matched to a gene: 2. The germline V gene has CDR1 LNHDA and CDR2 SQIVND (reference sequence). The CDR3 is 14 residues long. CDR3 region: CASSKLAGGDTQYF. The CDR3 DNA reads as TGTGCCAGTAGTAAGCTAGCGGGAGGGGATACGCAGTATTTT.

CDR3 in DNA: TGCGCCAGCAGCTTGGCCTCGTCAGGGCGGGAGCAGTACTTC. Translation: CASSLASSGREQYF. This chain uses TRBV5-1 with TRBJ2-7; D is perhaps TRBD1 (5 bases). The CDR3 is made up of 14 amino acids. Trimming left V 0 bases short and J 7 bases short, with 14 bases between. Germline V CDR1 and CDR2: SGHRS, YFSETQ.

A few counts support this clone. V gene TRBV28 combines with J gene TRBJ1-1; 8 bases align to TRBD1. V was pared by 5 bases and J by 10 bases, with 18 bases of the junction left unmatched. This CDR3 is 16 amino acids long. Germline CDR1 and CDR2: MDHEN and SYDVKM. In DNA, the CDR3 is TGTGCCAGCAGTCCGCGGACAGGGACAGGCCCCGACGCAGCTTTCTTT. Its protein is CASSPRTGTGPDAAFF.

The chain recombines TRBV15 with TRBJ2-7; D is possibly TRBD1 (6 bases). The V gene's germline CDR1 is LNHNV and CDR2 YYDKDF (reference sequence). This CDR3 is 15 amino acids long. V was shortened by 0 bases and J by 6 bases, with 15 bases between the two germline ends. In DNA, the CDR3 is TGTGCCACCAGCAGAGATAAGGCAGGGGCGGGCGAGCAGTACTTC. It yields the protein CATSRDKAGAGEQYF.

J is TRBJ2-7 and V is TRBV7-2; perhaps TRBD2 as D (6 bases). CDR1 and CDR2 from the germline V gene are SGHTA and FQGNSA. This CDR3 has 17 residues. Trimming left V 1 base short and J 0 bases short, with 16 bases between. CDR3 nucleotides: TGTGCCAGCAGCTTAGGATGGGGGGTCCAGAGCTCCTACGAGCAGTACTTC. This codes for CASSLGWGVQSSYEQYF.

The chain links TRBV7-8 to TRBJ2-7; 11 nucleotides line up with TRBD1. Germline-derived CDR1 and CDR2 are SGHVS and FQNEAQ. This CDR3 has 18 residues. Germline trimming cut 5 bases from V and 3 bases from J; bases unmatched to any gene: 15. The CDR3 reads CASSRGQGAFNWGYEQYF. The CDR3, as DNA: TGTGCCAGCAGCCGAGGACAGGGGGCGTTTAATTGGGGCTACGAGCAGTACTTC.

The chain is built from TRBV3-1 (or the pseudogene TRBV3-2) and TRBJ1-3; D is ambiguous. V was cut by 0 bases and J by 0 bases, with 12 bases left in between. The length of the CDR3 is 17 residues. Germline loops: CDR1 LGHDT, CDR2 YNNKEL (reference sequence). CDR3 amino acids: CASSQELVGRSGNTIYF. The CDR3 DNA sequence: TGTGCCAGCAGCCAAGAGCTGGTTGGGCGCTCTGGAAACACCATATATTTT.

This clone was seen only once. The rearrangement uses TRBV4-1 and TRBJ2-5; 7 positions match TRBD1. Per the germline V gene, CDR1 is MGHRA and CDR2 is YSYEKL. CDR3 length: 17 residues. Losses at the gene ends were 1 base for V and 0 bases for J; bases not matched to a gene: 8. The CDR3 DNA reads as TGCGCCAGCAGCCAAGTAACCGGGACAGAGTACCAAGAGACCCAGTACTTC. Protein sequence: CASSQVTGTEYQETQYF.

To note about this clone: The sample contains more than one DNA sequence encoding this CDR3. The genes are TRBV10-2 and TRBJ2-7; 9 nucleotides match TRBD2. The germline gives CDR1 WSHSY, CDR2 SAAADI. This CDR3 has 13 residues. The V segment lost 3 bases and the J segment 4 bases; nucleotides outside the gene matches: 1. Here the CDR3 DNA reads TGCGCCAGCAGTGAAACTAGCGGGTACGAGCAGTACTTC. Its translation is CASSETSGYEQYF.

The chain uses TRBV7-9 and TRBJ1-5, with 9 bases lining up with TRBD1. J lost 2 bases, V lost 3 bases, and 5 bases had no gene match. Germline CDR1 and CDR2: SEHNR and FQNEAQ (reference sequence). The CDR3 is 16 amino acids. CDR3 bases: TGTGCCAGCAGCTTCGGACAGGGGTTTGGCAATCAGCCCCAGCATTTT. Its protein is CASSFGQGFGNQPQHF.

V is TRBV12-3 or TRBV12-4 and J is TRBJ1-5, with 7 bases that match TRBD1. Germline trimming cut 8 bases from V and 2 bases from J; bases unmatched to any gene: 0. This CDR3 is 12 amino acids long. DNA for the CDR3: TGTGCCAGCGGGACAGGCAATCAGCCCCAGCATTTT. It specifies CASGTGNQPQHF.

The CDR3 sequence: CASSLLGRRSNEQYF. The CDR3 DNA sequence: TGTGCCAGCAGTTTACTCGGGAGACGATCTAACGAGCAGTACTTC. The genes are TRBV28 and TRBJ2-7, with D possibly matching TRBD2 (6 bases). Germline CDR1 MDHEN, CDR2 SYDVKM. This CDR3 is 15 amino acids long. V gave up 2 bases and J gave up 5 bases, with 16 bases separating them.

This sequence joins TRBV28 and TRBJ1-1, with D uncertain. The CDR3 consists of 12 residues. From germline, CDR1 is MDHEN and CDR2 SYDVKM. V was shortened by 4 bases and J by 10 bases, with 13 bases between the two germline ends. In DNA, the CDR3 is TGTGCCAGCAGTTCCTCCGGGAGTACAGCTTTCTTT. Residues: CASSSSGSTAFF.

The rearrangement uses TRBV5-1 and TRBJ2-3; 8 nucleotides match TRBD2. J lost 4 bases, V lost 4 bases, and 14 bases had no gene match. Germline V gene sequence: CDR1 SGHRS, CDR2 YFSETQ. CDR3 length: 17 residues. DNA of the CDR3: TGCGCCAGCAGCCAGTCTCCCGTAAGCGGGAGCCCAGATACGCAGTATTTT. Translation gives CASSQSPVSGSPDTQYF.

The chain's CDR3 is CAWSHKREQYF. The CDR3 bases are TGTGCCTGGAGTCACAAGCGCGAGCAGTACTTC. This chain uses TRBV30 with TRBJ2-7; D is undetermined. The germline gives CDR1 GTSNPN, CDR2 SVGIG (reference sequence). The CDR3 spans 11 residues. V was shortened by 2 bases and J by 6 bases, with 8 bases between the two germline ends.

The V gene is TRBV19, the J gene TRBJ1-2, with TRBD1 matching over 7 bases. CDR3 size: 13 residues. The V and J ends lost 7 bases and 2 bases, in that order; junction bases with no gene match: 4. Looked up from germline, CDR1 is LNHDA and CDR2 is SQIVND (reference sequence). This chain's CDR3 is CASKRGGNYGYTF. CDR3 bases: TGTGCCAGTAAGAGAGGGGGCAACTATGGCTACACCTTC.

The chain uses TRBV5-1 and TRBJ2-1, with TRBD1 matching over 7 bases. Germline CDR1 and CDR2: SGHRS and YFSETQ. The CDR3 contains 13 residues. V lost 6 bases to trimming and J lost 6 bases; unmatched junction nucleotides: 6. CDR3 sequence (DNA): TGCGCCAGCAATACCGGGACAGTCAATGAGCAGTTCTTC. Amino acids: CASNTGTVNEQFF. The variable domain in full, with the rest retrieved from reference TRBV5-1 and TRBJ2-1, is KAGVTQTPRYLIKTRGQQVTLSCSPISGHRSVSWYQQTPGQGLQFLFEYFSETQRNKGNFPGRFSGRQFSNSRSEMNVSTLELGDSALYLCASNTGTVNEQFFGPGTRLTVL.

The V call is TRBV5-1, the J call TRBJ2-7; 9 positions agree with TRBD1. Per the germline V gene, CDR1 is SGHRS and CDR2 is YFSETQ. This CDR3 has 15 residues. Trimming took 0 bases from V and 7 from J; bases not matched to a gene: 8. The CDR3, as DNA: TGCGCCAGCAGCTTGGGAGGTACAGGGGGCGGGGAGCAGTACTTC. It is translated as CASSLGGTGGGEQYF.